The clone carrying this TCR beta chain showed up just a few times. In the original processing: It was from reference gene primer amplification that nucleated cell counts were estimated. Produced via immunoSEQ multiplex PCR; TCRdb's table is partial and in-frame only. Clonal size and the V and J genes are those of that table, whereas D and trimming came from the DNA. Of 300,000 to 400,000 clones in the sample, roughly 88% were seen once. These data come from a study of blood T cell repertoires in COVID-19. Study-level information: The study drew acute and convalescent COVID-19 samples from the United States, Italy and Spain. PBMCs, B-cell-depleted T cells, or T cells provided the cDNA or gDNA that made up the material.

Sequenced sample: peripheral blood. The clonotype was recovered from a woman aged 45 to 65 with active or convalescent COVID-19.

CDR3 amino acids: CAWSKGVNTEAFF. The CDR3 DNA reads as TGTGCCTGGAGTAAGGGGGTTAACACTGAAGCTTTCTTT. The chain is built from TRBV30 and TRBJ1-1; maybe TRBD1 (6 bases). Trimming shortened V by 2 bases and J by 2 bases, and 9 bases separated the two germline ends. Germline loops: CDR1 GTSNPN, CDR2 SVGIG (reference sequence). The CDR3 consists of 13 residues.